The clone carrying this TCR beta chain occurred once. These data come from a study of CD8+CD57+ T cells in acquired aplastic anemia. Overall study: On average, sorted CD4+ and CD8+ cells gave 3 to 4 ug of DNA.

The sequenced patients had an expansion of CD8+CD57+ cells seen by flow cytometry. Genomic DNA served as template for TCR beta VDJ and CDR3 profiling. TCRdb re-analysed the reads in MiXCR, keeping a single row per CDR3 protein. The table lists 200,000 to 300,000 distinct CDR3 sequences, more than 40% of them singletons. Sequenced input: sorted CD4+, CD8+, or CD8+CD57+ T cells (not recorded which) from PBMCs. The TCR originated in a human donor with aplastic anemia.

The CDR3, as DNA: TGTGCCAGCAGCGAAAGCCGGGACAGGGTGTCCTACGAGCAGTACTTC. Translation gives CASSESRDRVSYEQYF. The chain carries TRBV7-8 and TRBJ2-7; 9 nucleotides align to TRBD1. The V gene's germline CDR1 is SGHVS and CDR2 FQNEAQ. Trimming took 5 bases from V and 1 from J; bases not matched to a gene: 9. CDR3 length: 16 residues.